This T cell receptor beta chain is from a study of cytomegalovirus exposure and HLA in healthy donors. Study-level findings and limits: Because they were indistinguishable, some V segments, including TRBV6-2 and TRBV6-3, were excluded. As a later analysis showed, a missense DCLRE1C variant was linked to trimming of TCR beta V- and J-genes.

Researchers ran the PCR with 60 Vbeta and 13 Jbeta primers. Data came from immunoSEQ multiplex PCR; TCRdb stores just in-frame clones and leaves some out. This repertoire shows about 190,000 clones, more than 65% found once; its top ten account for 2.5% to 4%. Germline CDR1 and CDR2: MGHDK and SYGVNS. CDR3 size: 11 residues. Trimming removed 1 base from V and 9 bases from J, with 4 bases in between. This clone turned up a few times. Its antigen is still unknown. This sequence was found in a woman in her 30s in good health and CMV-seropositive. This chain uses TRBV25-1 with TRBJ2-1; D unresolved. The sequenced sample consisted of PBMCs. The CDR3: CASSEFSEQFF. Here the CDR3 DNA reads TGTGCCAGCAGTGAATTCAGTGAGCAGTTCTTC.